The sample holds a few counts of the clone carrying this TCR beta chain. In TCRdb, the RT-PCR reads were re-called with MiXCR into one record per CDR3 protein. The top ten clones hold roughly 6.4% of a sample with some 640,000 distinct CDR3 sequences, roughly 14% of them seen once. This sample was included in a study of response to subunit inactivated influenza vaccine. Material: PBMCs from blood, obtained 14 to 15 days before vaccination. This receptor was obtained from a man aged 50 to 60 who received an inactivated influenza vaccine.

The CDR3 coding sequence is TGTGCCAGCAGCCAAGGTCCAGGGGCGAAGACCCAGTACTTC. Translation: CASSQGPGAKTQYF. This rearrangement joins TRBV14 to TRBJ2-5, with D tentatively TRBD1 (6 bases). Trimming left V 1 base short and J 6 bases short, with 12 bases between. This CDR3 is built from 14 residues. The germline CDR1 and CDR2 sequences are SGHDN and FVKESK.